This T cell receptor (beta chain) originates from a study of CD8 T cells in Susac syndrome. Germline lookup yields CDR1 LNHNV and CDR2 YYDKDF (reference sequence). The V and J ends lost 5 bases and 5 bases respectively, with 12 bases between them. The length of the CDR3 is 14 residues. Sequencing of TCR beta covered CD8+ and CD4+ T cells obtained from blood. Isolation of CD8+ and CD4+ T cells was performed negatively, whereas enrichment of TEMRA cells was done by FACS. After extraction with the RNeasy kit, roughly 0.45 to 1 ug of the RNA was reverse transcribed using random hexamers. Amplification of TCR beta CDR3 by immunoSEQ multiplex PCR spanned 54 Vbeta and 13 Jbeta. TCRdb independently ran MiXCR on the immunoSEQ multiplex PCR reads; one entry per CDR3 protein. The sample carries about 280,000 distinct CDR3 sequences, about 88% recorded once. This clonotype was observed once.

J is TRBJ2-2 and V is TRBV15; D gene unclear. The sequencing input was CD8+ T cells from PBMCs. The source is a human donor with multiple sclerosis. The CDR3: CATSLPTQTGELFF. The CDR3 nucleotides read TGTGCCACCAGCCTCCCGACACAGACCGGGGAGCTGTTTTTT.